The clone carrying this T cell receptor beta chain was seen many times. RNA transcripts were the template for amplifying TCR beta CDR3 regions. The study used the HTBI primer set for a first-round RT-PCR of the TCR CDR3. TCRdb fed the multiplex PCR reads into MiXCR, producing one record per CDR3 protein. The table has roughly 510,000 distinct CDR3 sequences, about 20% seen once. This entry belongs to a study of T cells in Graves' hyperthyroidism and ophthalmopathy. Trimming removed 0 bases at V and 6 bases at J, with 8 bases between. From germline, CDR1 is MGHRA and CDR2 YSYEKL. The CDR3 sequence is 13 residues long.

The sequence came from a man younger than 30 with Graves' hyperthyroidism. The sample was blood. The chain links TRBV4-1 to TRBJ1-2, with a weak D call TRBD1 (5 bases). The CDR3 coding sequence is TGCGCCAGCAGCCAAGATACGGGGGATGGCTACACCTTC. Its translation is CASSQDTGDGYTF.